This T cell receptor (beta chain) was profiled in a study of blood T cell repertoires in COVID-19. At the level of the study: Sites in the United States, Italy and Spain provided acute and convalescent COVID-19 samples. T cells, B-cell-depleted T cells, or PBMCs supplied cDNA or gDNA.

This CDR3 is built from 14 residues. V dropped 5 bases and J dropped 2 bases, with 10 bases sitting between them. The germline gives CDR1 SEHNR, CDR2 FQNEAQ (reference sequence). Original handling: Estimation of nucleated cell counts was performed using reference gene primer amplification. Generated by immunoSEQ multiplex PCR, the TCRdb table keeps only in-frame clones and is missing some. From that table come the V and J calls and clone size; the DNA was used to work out D and trimming. The repertoire holds roughly 70,000 clones, with around 93% as singletons. This sequence was found in a woman aged 60-75 years with active COVID-19. Sequenced sample: peripheral blood. The chain employs TRBV7-9 and TRBJ1-5; D is unresolved. In nucleotides, the CDR3 is TGTGCCAGCAGCAGCGCTCGAGGCAATCAGCCCCAGCATTTT. Translating gives CASSSARGNQPQHF. Combining the CDR3 with reference TRBV7-9 and TRBJ1-5 gives the whole variable domain DTGVSQNPRHKITKRGQNVTFRCDPISEHNRLYWYRQTLGQGPEFLTYFQNEAQLEKSRLLSDRFSAERPKGSFSTLEIQRTEQGDSAMYLCASSSARGNQPQHFGDGTRLSIL.